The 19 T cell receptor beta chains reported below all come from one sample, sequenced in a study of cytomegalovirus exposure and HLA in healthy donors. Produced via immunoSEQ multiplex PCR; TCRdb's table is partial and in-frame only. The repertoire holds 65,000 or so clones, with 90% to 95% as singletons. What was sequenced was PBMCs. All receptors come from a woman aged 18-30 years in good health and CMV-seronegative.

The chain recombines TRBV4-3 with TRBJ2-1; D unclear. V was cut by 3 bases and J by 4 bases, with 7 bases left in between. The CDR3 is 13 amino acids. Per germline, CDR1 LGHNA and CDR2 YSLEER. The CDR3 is CASSHRQYNEQFF. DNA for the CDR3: TGCGCCAGCAGCCATCGTCAGTACAATGAGCAGTTCTTC.

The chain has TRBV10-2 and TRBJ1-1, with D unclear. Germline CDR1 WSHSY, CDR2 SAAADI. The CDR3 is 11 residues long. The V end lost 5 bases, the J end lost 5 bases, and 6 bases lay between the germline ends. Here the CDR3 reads CASSSGTEAFF. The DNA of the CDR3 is TGCGCCAGCAGTTCCGGTACTGAAGCTTTCTTT.

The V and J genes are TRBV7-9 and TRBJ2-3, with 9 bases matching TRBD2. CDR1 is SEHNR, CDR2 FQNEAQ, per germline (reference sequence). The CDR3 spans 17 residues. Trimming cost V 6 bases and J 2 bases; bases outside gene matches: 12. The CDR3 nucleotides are TGTGCCAGCAGAGCCCCAGGTGCGGGGGGGTACACAGATACGCAGTATTTT. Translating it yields CASRAPGAGGYTDTQYF.

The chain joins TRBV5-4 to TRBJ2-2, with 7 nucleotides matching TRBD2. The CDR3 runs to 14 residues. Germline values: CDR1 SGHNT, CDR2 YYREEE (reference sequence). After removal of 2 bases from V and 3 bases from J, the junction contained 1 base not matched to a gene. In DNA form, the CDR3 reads TGTGCCAGCAGCTTCGGGGGGTACACCGGGGAGCTGTTTTTT. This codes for CASSFGGYTGELFF.

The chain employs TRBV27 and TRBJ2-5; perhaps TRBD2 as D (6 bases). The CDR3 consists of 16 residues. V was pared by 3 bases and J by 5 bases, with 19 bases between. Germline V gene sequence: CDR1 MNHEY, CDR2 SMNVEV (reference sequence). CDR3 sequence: CASSFGPGESWETQYF. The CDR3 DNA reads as TGTGCCAGCAGTTTCGGTCCGGGAGAAAGTTGGGAGACCCAGTACTTC.

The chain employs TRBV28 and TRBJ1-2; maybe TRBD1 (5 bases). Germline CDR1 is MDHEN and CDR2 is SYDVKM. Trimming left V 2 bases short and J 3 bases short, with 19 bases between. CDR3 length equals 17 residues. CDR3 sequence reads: CASSLALAGGGYYGYTF. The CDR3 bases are TGTGCCAGCAGTTTAGCCCTGGCCGGCGGGGGGTACTATGGCTACACCTTC.

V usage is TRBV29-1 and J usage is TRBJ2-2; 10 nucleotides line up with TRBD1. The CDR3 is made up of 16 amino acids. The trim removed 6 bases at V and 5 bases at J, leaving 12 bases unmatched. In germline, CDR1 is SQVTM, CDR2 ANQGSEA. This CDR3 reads CSVLDGTGASTGELFF. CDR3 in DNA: TGCAGCGTCCTTGACGGGACAGGGGCAAGTACCGGGGAGCTGTTTTTT.

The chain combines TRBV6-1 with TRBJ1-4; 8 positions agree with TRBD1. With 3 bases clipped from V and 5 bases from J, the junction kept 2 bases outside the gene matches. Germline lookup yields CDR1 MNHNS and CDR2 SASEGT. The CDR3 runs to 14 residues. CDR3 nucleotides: TGTGCCAGCAGTGAGGGACAGGCAAATGAAAAACTGTTTTTT. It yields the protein CASSEGQANEKLFF.

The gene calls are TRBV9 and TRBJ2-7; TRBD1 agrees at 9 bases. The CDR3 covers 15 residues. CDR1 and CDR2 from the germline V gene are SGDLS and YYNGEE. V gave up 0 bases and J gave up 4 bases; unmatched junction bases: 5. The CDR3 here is CASSVDTGGSYEQYF. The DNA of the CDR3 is TGTGCCAGCAGCGTAGACACAGGGGGCTCATACGAGCAGTACTTC. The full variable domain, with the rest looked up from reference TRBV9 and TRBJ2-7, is DSGVTQTPKHLITATGQRVTLRCSPRSGDLSVYWYQQSLDQGLQFLIQYYNGEERAKGNILERFSAQQFPDLHSELNLSSLELGDSALYFCASSVDTGGSYEQYFGPGTRLTVT.

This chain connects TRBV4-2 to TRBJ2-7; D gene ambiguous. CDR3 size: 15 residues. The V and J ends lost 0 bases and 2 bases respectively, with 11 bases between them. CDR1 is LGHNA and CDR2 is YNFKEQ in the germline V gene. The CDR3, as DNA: TGTGCCAGCAGCCAAGAGAATGGAGCAGCCTACGAGCAGTACTTC. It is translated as CASSQENGAAYEQYF.

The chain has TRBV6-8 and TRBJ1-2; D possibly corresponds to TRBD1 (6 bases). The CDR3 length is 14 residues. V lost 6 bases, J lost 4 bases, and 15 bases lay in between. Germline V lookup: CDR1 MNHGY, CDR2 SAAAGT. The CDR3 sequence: CASRNREGVYGYTF. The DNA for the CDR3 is TGTGCCAGCAGGAACAGGGAAGGAGTCTATGGCTACACCTTC.

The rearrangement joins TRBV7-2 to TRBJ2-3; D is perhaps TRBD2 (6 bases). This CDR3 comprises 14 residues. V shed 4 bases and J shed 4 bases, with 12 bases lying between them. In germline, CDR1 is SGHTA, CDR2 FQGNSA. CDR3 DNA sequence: TGTGCCAGCAGCTCCGACGGGGGTCCAGATACGCAGTATTTT. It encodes CASSSDGGPDTQYF.

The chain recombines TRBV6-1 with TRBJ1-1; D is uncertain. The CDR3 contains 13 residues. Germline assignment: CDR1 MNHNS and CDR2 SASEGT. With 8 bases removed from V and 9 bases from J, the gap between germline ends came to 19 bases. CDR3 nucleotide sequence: TGTGCCAGCCTTAAGATCCGGGAAGATCAAGCTTTCTTT. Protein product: CASLKIREDQAFF.

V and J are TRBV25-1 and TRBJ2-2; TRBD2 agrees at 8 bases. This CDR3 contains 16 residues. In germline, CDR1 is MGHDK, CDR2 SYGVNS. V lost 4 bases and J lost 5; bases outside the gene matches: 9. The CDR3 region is CASSGLGLAGTGELFF. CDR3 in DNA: TGTGCCAGCAGTGGCCTCGGACTAGCTGGGACCGGGGAGCTGTTTTTT.

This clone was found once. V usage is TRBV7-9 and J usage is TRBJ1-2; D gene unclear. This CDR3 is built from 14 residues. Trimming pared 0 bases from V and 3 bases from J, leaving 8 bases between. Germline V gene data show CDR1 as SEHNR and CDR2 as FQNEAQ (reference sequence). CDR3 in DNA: TGTGCCAGCAGCTTAGCGAGAGTGGACTATGGCTACACCTTC. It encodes CASSLARVDYGYTF.

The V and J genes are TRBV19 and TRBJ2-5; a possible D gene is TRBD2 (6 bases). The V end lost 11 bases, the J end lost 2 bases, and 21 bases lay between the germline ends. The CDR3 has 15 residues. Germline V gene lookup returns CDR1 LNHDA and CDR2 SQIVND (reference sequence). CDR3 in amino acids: CASTPNSGIQETQYF. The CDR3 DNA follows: TGTGCCTCGACCCCGAATAGCGGAATACAAGAGACCCAGTACTTC.

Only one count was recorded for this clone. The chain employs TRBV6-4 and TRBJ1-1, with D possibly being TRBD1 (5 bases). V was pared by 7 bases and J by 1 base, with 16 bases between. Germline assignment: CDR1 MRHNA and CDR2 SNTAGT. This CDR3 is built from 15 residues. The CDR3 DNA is TGTGCCAGCAACGGCAGGACAAATAAGAACACTGAAGCTTTCTTT. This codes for CASNGRTNKNTEAFF.

The CDR3: CASSEYNAAEAFF. In DNA, the CDR3 is TGCGCCAGCAGTGAGTACAACGCCGCTGAAGCTTTCTTT. This chain joins TRBV10-1 and TRBJ1-1; D remains unclear. Trimming shortened V by 1 base and J by 6 bases, and 9 bases separated the two germline ends. The CDR3 sequence is 13 residues long. The germline V gene encodes CDR1 WNHNN and CDR2 SYGVQD (reference sequence).

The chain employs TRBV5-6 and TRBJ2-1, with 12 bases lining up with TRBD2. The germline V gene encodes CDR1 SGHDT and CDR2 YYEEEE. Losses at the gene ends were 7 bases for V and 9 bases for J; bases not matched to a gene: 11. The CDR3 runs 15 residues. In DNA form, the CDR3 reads TGTGCCAGCGGGCTAGCGGGGGGGCCGGAAGGTGAGCAGTTCTTC. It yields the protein CASGLAGGPEGEQFF.